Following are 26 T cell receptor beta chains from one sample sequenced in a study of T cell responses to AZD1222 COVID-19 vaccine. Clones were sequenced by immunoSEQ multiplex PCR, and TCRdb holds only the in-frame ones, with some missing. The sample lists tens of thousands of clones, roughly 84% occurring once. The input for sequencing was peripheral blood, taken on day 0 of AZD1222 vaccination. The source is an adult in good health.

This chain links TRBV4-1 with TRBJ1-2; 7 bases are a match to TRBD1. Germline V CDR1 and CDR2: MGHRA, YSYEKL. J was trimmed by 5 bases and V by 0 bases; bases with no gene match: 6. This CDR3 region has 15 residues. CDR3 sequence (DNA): TGCGCCAGCAGCCAAGATACCGGGACAGAGTATGGCTACACCTTC. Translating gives CASSQDTGTEYGYTF.

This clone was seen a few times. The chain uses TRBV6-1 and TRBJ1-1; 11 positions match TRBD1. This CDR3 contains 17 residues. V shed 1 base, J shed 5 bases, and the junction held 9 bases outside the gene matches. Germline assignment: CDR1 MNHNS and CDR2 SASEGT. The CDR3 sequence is CASSEGRTGGIWTEAFF. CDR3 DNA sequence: TGTGCCAGCAGTGAAGGACGGACAGGGGGCATTTGGACTGAAGCTTTCTTT.

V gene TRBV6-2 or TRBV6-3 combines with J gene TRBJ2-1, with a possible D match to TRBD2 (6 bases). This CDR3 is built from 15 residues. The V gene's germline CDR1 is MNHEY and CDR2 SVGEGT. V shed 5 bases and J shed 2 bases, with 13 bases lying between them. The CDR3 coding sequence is TGTGCCAGCAGTAGGAGGGCGGGGACCTACAATGAGCAGTTCTTC. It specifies CASSRRAGTYNEQFF.

The CDR3 bases are TGTGCCAGCTCACCCGGGGTCCAGGGGGCCTACGAGCAGTACTTC. Its protein is CASSPGVQGAYEQYF. This chain joins TRBV18 and TRBJ2-7, with 7 bases lining up with TRBD1. The CDR3 sequence is 15 residues long. V lost 3 bases, J lost 2 bases, and 7 bases stayed unmatched. The V gene's germline CDR1 is KGHSH and CDR2 LQKENI.

The CDR3 loop is CAWSPGGENGYTF. Written as DNA, the CDR3 is TGTGCCTGGTCACCGGGAGGGGAAAATGGCTACACCTTC. The chain is built from TRBV30 and TRBJ1-2; D perhaps matches TRBD1 (5 bases). The CDR3 is made up of 13 amino acids. Germline V gene lookup returns CDR1 GTSNPN and CDR2 SVGIG (reference sequence). V shed 5 bases and J shed 6 bases, with 16 bases lying between them.

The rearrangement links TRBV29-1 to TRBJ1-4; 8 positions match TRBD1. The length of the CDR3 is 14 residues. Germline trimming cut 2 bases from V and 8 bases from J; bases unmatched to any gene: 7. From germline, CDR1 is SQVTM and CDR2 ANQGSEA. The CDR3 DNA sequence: TGCAGCGTTGAAACGGACAGGGCGCACGAAAAACTGTTTTTT. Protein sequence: CSVETDRAHEKLFF.

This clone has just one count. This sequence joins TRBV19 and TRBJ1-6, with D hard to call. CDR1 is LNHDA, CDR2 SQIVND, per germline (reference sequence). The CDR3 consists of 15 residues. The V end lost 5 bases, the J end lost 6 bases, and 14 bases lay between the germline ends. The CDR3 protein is CASSPAPDVNSPLHF. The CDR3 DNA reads TGTGCCAGTAGTCCCGCGCCAGATGTTAATTCACCCCTCCACTTT.

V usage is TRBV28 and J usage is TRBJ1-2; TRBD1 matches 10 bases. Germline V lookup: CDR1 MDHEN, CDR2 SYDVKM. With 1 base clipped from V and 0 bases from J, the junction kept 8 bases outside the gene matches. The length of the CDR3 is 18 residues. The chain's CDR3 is CASSLYGTGASANYGYTF. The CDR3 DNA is TGTGCCAGCAGTTTATACGGGACAGGGGCCTCAGCTAACTATGGCTACACCTTC.

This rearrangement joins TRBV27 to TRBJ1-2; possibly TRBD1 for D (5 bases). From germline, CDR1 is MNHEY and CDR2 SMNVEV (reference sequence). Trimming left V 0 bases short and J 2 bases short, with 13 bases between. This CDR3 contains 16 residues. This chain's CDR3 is CASSLSSSTGNYGYTF. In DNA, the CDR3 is TGTGCCAGCAGTTTATCATCTTCAACAGGCAACTATGGCTACACCTTC.

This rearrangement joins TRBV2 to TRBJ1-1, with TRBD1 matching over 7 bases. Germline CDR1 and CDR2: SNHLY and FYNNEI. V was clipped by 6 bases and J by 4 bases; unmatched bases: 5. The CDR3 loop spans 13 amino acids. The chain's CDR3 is CASRFGQVTEAFF. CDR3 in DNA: TGTGCCAGCAGATTTGGACAGGTCACTGAAGCTTTCTTT.

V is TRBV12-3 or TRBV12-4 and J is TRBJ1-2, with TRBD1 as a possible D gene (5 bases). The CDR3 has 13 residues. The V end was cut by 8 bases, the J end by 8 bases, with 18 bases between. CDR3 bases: TGTGCCAGCGGAACCGGGGCGATCGGGGGCTACACCTTC. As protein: CASGTGAIGGYTF.

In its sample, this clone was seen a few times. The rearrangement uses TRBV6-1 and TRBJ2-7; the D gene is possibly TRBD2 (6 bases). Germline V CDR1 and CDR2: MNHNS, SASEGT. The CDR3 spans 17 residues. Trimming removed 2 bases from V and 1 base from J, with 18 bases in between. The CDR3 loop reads CASSERISGFRSYEQYF. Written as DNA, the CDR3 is TGTGCCAGCAGTGAACGGATCAGCGGGTTCCGGTCCTACGAGCAGTACTTC.

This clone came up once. DNA for the CDR3: TGTGCCAGCAGCACCCGGGGGGGCCCAGAGACCCAGTACTTC. This codes for CASSTRGGPETQYF. This rearrangement joins TRBV9 to TRBJ2-5; 8 bases line up with TRBD2. After removal of 4 bases from V and 4 bases from J, the junction contained 6 bases not matched to a gene. The CDR3 totals 14 residues. Germline CDR1 SGDLS, CDR2 YYNGEE.

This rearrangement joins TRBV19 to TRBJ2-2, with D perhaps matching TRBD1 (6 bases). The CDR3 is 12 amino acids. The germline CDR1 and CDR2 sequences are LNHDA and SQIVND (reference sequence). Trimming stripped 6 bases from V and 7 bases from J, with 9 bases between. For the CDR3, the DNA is TGTGCCAGTAGACAGGGCGTCGGGGAGCTGTTTTTT. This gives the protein CASRQGVGELFF.

The CDR3 DNA sequence: TGTGCCAGCAGCTTGGAGGGGGCCCGGGGTGAAAAACTGTTTTTT. The encoded protein is CASSLEGARGEKLFF. V gene TRBV5-5 combines with J gene TRBJ1-4, with 7 bases matching TRBD1. With 0 bases clipped from V and 7 bases from J, the junction kept 6 bases outside the gene matches. CDR1 is SGHKS, CDR2 YYEKEE, per germline (reference sequence). This CDR3 is 15 amino acids long.

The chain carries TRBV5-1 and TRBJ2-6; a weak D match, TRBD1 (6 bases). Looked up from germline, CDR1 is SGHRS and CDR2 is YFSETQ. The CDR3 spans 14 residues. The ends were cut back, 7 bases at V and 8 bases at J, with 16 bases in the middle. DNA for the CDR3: TGCGCCAGCCAGGCGGTACAGGGAACCAACGTCCTGACTTTC. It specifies CASQAVQGTNVLTF. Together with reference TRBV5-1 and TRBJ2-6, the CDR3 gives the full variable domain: KAGVTQTPRYLIKTRGQQVTLSCSPISGHRSVSWYQQTPGQGLQFLFEYFSETQRNKGNFPGRFSGRQFSNSRSEMNVSTLELGDSALYLCASQAVQGTNVLTFGAGSRLTVL.

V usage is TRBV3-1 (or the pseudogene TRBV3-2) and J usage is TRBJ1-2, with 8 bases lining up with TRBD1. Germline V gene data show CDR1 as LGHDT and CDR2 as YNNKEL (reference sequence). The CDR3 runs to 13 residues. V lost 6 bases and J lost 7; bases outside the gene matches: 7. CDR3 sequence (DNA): TGTGCCAGCAGACCGACAGGGGTGGGTGGCTACACCTTC. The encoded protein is CASRPTGVGGYTF.

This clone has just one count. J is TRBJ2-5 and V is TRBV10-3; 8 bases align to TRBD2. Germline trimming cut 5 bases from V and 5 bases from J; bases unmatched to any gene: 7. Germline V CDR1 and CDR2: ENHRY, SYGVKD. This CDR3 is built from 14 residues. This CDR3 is CAISRRGGSETQYF. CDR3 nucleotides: TGTGCCATCAGTCGACGGGGGGGTTCCGAGACCCAGTACTTC.

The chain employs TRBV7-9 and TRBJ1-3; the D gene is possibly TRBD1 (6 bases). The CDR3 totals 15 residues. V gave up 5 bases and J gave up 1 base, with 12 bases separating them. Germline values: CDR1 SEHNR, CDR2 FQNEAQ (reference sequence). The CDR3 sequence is CASSLNQGSGNTIYF. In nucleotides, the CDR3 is TGTGCCAGCAGCCTAAACCAGGGGTCTGGAAACACCATATATTTT.

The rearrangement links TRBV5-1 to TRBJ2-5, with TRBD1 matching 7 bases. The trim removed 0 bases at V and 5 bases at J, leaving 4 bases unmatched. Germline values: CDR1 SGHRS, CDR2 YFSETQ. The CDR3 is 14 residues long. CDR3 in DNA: TGCGCCAGCAGCTTGGCAGGGGGTGGGGAGACCCAGTACTTC. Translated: CASSLAGGGETQYF.

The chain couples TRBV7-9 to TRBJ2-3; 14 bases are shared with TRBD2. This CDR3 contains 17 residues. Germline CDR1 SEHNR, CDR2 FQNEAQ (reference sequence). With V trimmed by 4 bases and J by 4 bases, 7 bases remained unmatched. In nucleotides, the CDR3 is TGTGCCAGCAGCTCTGGACTAGCGGGGGGACCGGCAGATACGCAGTATTTT. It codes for CASSSGLAGGPADTQYF.

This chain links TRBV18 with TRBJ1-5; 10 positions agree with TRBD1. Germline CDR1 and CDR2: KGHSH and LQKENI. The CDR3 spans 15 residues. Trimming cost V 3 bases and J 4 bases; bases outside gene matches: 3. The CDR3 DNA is TGTGCCAGCTCACCGGGACAGGGGTTGAATCAGCCCCAGCATTTT. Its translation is CASSPGQGLNQPQHF.

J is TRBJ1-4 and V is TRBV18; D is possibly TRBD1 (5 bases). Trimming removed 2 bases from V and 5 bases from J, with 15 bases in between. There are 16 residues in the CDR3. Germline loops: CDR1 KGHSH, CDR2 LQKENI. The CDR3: CASSPNRRDGNEKLFF. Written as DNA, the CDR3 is TGTGCCAGCTCACCAAATCGACGGGACGGAAATGAAAAACTGTTTTTT.

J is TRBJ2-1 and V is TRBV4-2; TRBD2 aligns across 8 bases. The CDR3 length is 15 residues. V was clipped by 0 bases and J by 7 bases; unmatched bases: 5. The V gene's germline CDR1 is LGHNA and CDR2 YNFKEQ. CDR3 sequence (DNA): TGTGCCAGCAGCCAAGACGGGAGGGTGGGGAATGAGCAGTTCTTC. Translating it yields CASSQDGRVGNEQFF.

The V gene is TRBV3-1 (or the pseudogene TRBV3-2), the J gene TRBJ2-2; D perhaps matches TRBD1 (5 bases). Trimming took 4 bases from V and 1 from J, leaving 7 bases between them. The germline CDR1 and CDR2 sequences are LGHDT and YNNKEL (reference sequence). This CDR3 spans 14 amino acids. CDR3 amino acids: CASSRDRNTGELFF. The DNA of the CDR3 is TGTGCCAGCAGCCGAGACAGGAACACCGGGGAGCTGTTTTTT.

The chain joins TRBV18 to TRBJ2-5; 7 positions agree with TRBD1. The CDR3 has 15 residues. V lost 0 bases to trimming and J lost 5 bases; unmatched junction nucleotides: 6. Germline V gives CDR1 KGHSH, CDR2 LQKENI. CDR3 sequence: CASSPPIGGRETQYF. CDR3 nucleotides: TGTGCCAGCTCACCACCTATAGGGGGCCGGGAGACCCAGTACTTC.